This TCR beta chain appears in the sequencing data of a study of identical twins. This clonotype has a handful of counts. A single record per CDR3 protein comes from TCRdb applying MiXCR to the 5' RACE reads. Counted here are 400,000 to 550,000 distinct CDR3 sequences, less than 25% occurring once; the ten biggest clones make up around 1%. V was shortened by 4 bases and J by 1 base, with 12 bases between the two germline ends. The CDR3 extends over 15 amino acids. Germline CDR1 SGHDT, CDR2 YYEEEE. This sample also belongs to another study, concerning T cells expressing NK-cell markers.

Material: CD4+ T cells sorted from blood. The origin of this receptor is a woman between 18 and 30 years old in good health. The chain combines TRBV5-6 with TRBJ2-1, with D tentatively TRBD1 (6 bases). The CDR3 nucleotides read TGTGCCAGCAGCCTTACAGGGCGTTCCTACAATGAGCAGTTCTTC. As protein: CASSLTGRSYNEQFF. The whole variable domain, filled in from reference TRBV5-6 and TRBJ2-1, reads DAGVTQSPTHLIKTRGQQVTLRCSPKSGHDTVSWYQQALGQGPQFIFQYYEEEERQRGNFPDRFSGHQFPNYSSELNVNALLLGDSALYLCASSLTGRSYNEQFFGPGTRLTVL.